Shown below are 24 T cell receptor beta chains from a single sample sequenced in a study of cytomegalovirus exposure and HLA in healthy donors. Amplification used 60 Vbeta primers and 13 Jbeta primers. Measured with immunoSEQ multiplex PCR; TCRdb has only the in-frame clones, and not every one. The sample holds around 100,000 clones, 65% to 75% seen once. Sequencing used PBMCs. All receptors come from a woman between 35 and 50 years old in good health and CMV-seronegative.

This clone occurred a few times. The genes are TRBV19 and TRBJ2-2; 10 nucleotides line up with TRBD1. The ends lost 7 bases at V and 0 bases at J; junction bases unmatched: 17. The CDR3 runs to 20 residues. Germline V gene lookup returns CDR1 LNHDA and CDR2 SQIVND (reference sequence). The DNA for the CDR3 is TGTGCCAGTACCTATTTTTCTTCGGGGACAGGGGTTACGAACACCGGGGAGCTGTTTTTT. Translating gives CASTYFSSGTGVTNTGELFF.

This clone was seen a few times. The CDR3 region has the DNA TGTGCCAGCAGACAACTAGCGGGACAAGAGACCCAGTACTTC. This codes for CASRQLAGQETQYF. The rearrangement joins TRBV6-6 to TRBJ2-5, with TRBD2 matching 10 bases. Per the germline V gene, CDR1 is MNHNY and CDR2 is SVGAGI (reference sequence). The CDR3 is made up of 14 amino acids. The V segment lost 6 bases and the J segment 2 bases; nucleotides outside the gene matches: 3.

This clone appeared a single time. This chain links TRBV19 with TRBJ2-7, with 8 bases lining up with TRBD1. This CDR3 region has 14 residues. The V gene's germline CDR1 is LNHDA and CDR2 SQIVND (reference sequence). V was clipped by 6 bases and J by 4 bases; unmatched bases: 8. CDR3 nucleotide sequence: TGTGCCAGTAGCTCCCAGGGGGCACGGTACGAGCAGTACTTC. Its translation is CASSSQGARYEQYF.

The chain combines TRBV27 with TRBJ2-3, with D perhaps TRBD2 (5 bases). V lost 2 bases, J lost 3 bases, and 12 bases lay in between. The length of the CDR3 is 15 residues. CDR1 is MNHEY and CDR2 is SMNVEV in the germline V gene (reference sequence). The CDR3 protein is CASSLAGRETDTQYF. CDR3 DNA: TGTGCCAGCAGTTTAGCCGGTAGGGAGACAGATACGCAGTATTTT.

The chain is built from TRBV30 and TRBJ1-3; TRBD1 agrees at 7 bases. Germline values: CDR1 GTSNPN, CDR2 SVGIG (reference sequence). The CDR3 is 14 amino acids. V lost 1 base, J lost 2 bases, and 2 bases stayed unmatched. The CDR3 here is CAWSEGAAGNTIYF. In nucleotides, the CDR3 is TGTGCCTGGAGTGAGGGGGCTGCTGGAAACACCATATATTTT.

The chain uses TRBV6-1 and TRBJ2-7; D may be TRBD1 (6 bases). The CDR3 has 15 amino acids. Trimming took off 6 bases at V and 6 bases at J, with 21 bases between the two ends. The germline V gene has CDR1 MNHNS and CDR2 SASEGT. The CDR3 DNA reads as TGTGCCAGCAGCTCCGGGGCGGCAGGGGAGAGCGAGCAGTACTTC. The encoded protein is CASSSGAAGESEQYF.

This clone was counted only a few times. The chain uses TRBV19 and TRBJ1-2, with D perhaps TRBD1 (5 bases). V was pared by 7 bases and J by 3 bases, with 12 bases between. There are 13 residues in the CDR3. From germline, CDR1 is LNHDA and CDR2 SQIVND (reference sequence). In nucleotides, the CDR3 is TGTGCCAGTAAATCAGGGTACCACTATGGCTACACCTTC. This gives the protein CASKSGYHYGYTF.

The chain is built from TRBV12-5 and TRBJ2-7, with 10 bases identical to TRBD1. Germline V lookup: CDR1 LGHNT, CDR2 FRNRAP. This CDR3 spans 13 amino acids. The V segment lost 7 bases and the J segment 2 bases; nucleotides outside the gene matches: 2. For the CDR3, the DNA is TGTGCTAGTGAAGGGACAGGGGCCTACGAGCAGTACTTC. Protein sequence: CASEGTGAYEQYF.

J is TRBJ2-5 and V is TRBV11-2; 12 bases match TRBD2. The CDR3 runs to 15 residues. The germline gives CDR1 SGHAT, CDR2 FQNNGV. V was pared by 5 bases and J by 5 bases, with 6 bases of the junction left unmatched. CDR3 sequence: CASSPSGGVWETQYF. CDR3 DNA sequence: TGTGCCAGCAGCCCTAGCGGGGGGGTGTGGGAGACCCAGTACTTC.

The chain is built from TRBV5-1 and TRBJ2-7, with TRBD2 as a possible D gene (5 bases). This CDR3 has 12 amino acids. V was cut by 0 bases and J by 6 bases, with 7 bases left in between. Germline CDR1 is SGHRS and CDR2 is YFSETQ. This CDR3 reads CASSLGRGEQYF. The CDR3 bases are TGCGCCAGCAGCTTGGGACGGGGCGAGCAGTACTTC.

The V call is TRBV7-2, the J call TRBJ2-5; perhaps TRBD2 as D (5 bases). Per the germline V gene, CDR1 is SGHTA and CDR2 is FQGNSA. Trimming removed 5 bases at V and 1 base at J, with 11 bases between. CDR3 length equals 14 residues. DNA for the CDR3: TGTGCCAGCAGCCTAGTGGGGAGCCAAGAGACCCAGTACTTC. This codes for CASSLVGSQETQYF.

The rearrangement joins TRBV6-6 to TRBJ2-5; 9 bases match TRBD1. V gave up 6 bases and J gave up 5 bases; unmatched junction bases: 10. Germline values: CDR1 MNHNY, CDR2 SVGAGI (reference sequence). The length of the CDR3 is 15 residues. The CDR3 nucleotides read TGTGCCAGCAGCCCCGCCGGACAGGGGATGGAGACCCAGTACTTC. This encodes CASSPAGQGMETQYF.

This clone has more than one count but fewer than ten. The gene calls are TRBV7-9 and TRBJ2-7; D might be TRBD2 (6 bases). The CDR3 contains 13 residues. Germline CDR1 and CDR2: SEHNR and FQNEAQ (reference sequence). Trimming took 4 bases from V and 2 from J, leaving 9 bases between them. CDR3 residues: CASSSDYPYEQYF. In nucleotides, the CDR3 is TGTGCCAGCAGCTCGGACTACCCCTACGAGCAGTACTTC.

The chain carries TRBV27 and TRBJ2-7; D remains ambiguous. Trimming pared 1 base from V and 6 bases from J, leaving 16 bases between. CDR1 and CDR2 from the germline V gene are MNHEY and SMNVEV (reference sequence). The CDR3 is made up of 15 amino acids. The CDR3 sequence is CASSLYGLSNGEQYF. The CDR3, as DNA: TGTGCCAGCAGTTTATACGGGTTGTCTAACGGCGAGCAGTACTTC.

V usage is TRBV11-2 and J usage is TRBJ2-7, with D possibly TRBD2 on 6 matching bases. Germline CDR1 and CDR2: SGHAT and FQNNGV. This CDR3 contains 15 residues. The ends were cut back, 6 bases at V and 1 base at J, with 16 bases in the middle. CDR3 amino acids: CASSLAGRVSYEQYF. The CDR3 region has the DNA TGTGCCAGCAGTTTGGCGGGACGGGTATCCTACGAGCAGTACTTC.

The chain employs TRBV5-1 and TRBJ1-4, with TRBD1 matching over 10 bases. The J segment lost 8 bases and the V segment lost 5 bases, leaving 9 bases of the junction unmatched. The CDR3 is 15 amino acids. Germline V gene data show CDR1 as SGHRS and CDR2 as YFSETQ. The CDR3 DNA reads TGCGCCAGCAGTCTCGGACAGGGGGGACAGGAAAAACTGTTTTTT. This sequence encodes CASSLGQGGQEKLFF.

V gene TRBV5-1 combines with J gene TRBJ1-6, with D tentatively TRBD1 (5 bases). Deletions cut 1 base from V and 6 bases from J, with 11 bases between. Germline V gives CDR1 SGHRS, CDR2 YFSETQ. The CDR3 runs 15 residues. Here the CDR3 DNA reads TGCGCCAGCAGCTTGCCCGGGGGAAGTAATTCACCCCTCCACTTT. Amino acids: CASSLPGGSNSPLHF.

The chain joins TRBV10-3 to TRBJ1-1; D not resolved. Deletions cut 10 bases from V and 1 base from J, with 13 bases between. This CDR3 comprises 13 residues. CDR1 ENHRY and CDR2 SYGVKD come from the germline V gene. CDR3 sequence (DNA): TGTGCCACCGAGGAGGGCCCGAACACTGAAGCTTTCTTT. Protein: CATEEGPNTEAFF.

The genes are TRBV9 and TRBJ1-4; D might be TRBD1 (6 bases). This CDR3 comprises 17 residues. With 0 bases removed from V and 5 bases from J, the gap between germline ends came to 17 bases. Germline loops: CDR1 SGDLS, CDR2 YYNGEE. The CDR3 DNA follows: TGTGCCAGCAGCGTAGAAGGGACACAGGGCCGGAATGAAAAACTGTTTTTT. It codes for CASSVEGTQGRNEKLFF.

This chain links TRBV4-1 with TRBJ2-7; 12 bases are a match to TRBD2. With 0 bases clipped from V and 4 bases from J, the junction kept 4 bases outside the gene matches. Germline V gene data show CDR1 as MGHRA and CDR2 as YSYEKL. The CDR3 extends over 16 amino acids. CDR3: CASSQERTSGTYEQYF. The CDR3 region has the DNA TGCGCCAGCAGCCAAGAACGGACTAGCGGGACTTACGAGCAGTACTTC.

The chain recombines TRBV2 with TRBJ1-5; D is possibly TRBD1 (5 bases). The V and J ends lost 9 bases and 5 bases respectively, with 20 bases between them. The CDR3 is made up of 15 amino acids. The germline gives CDR1 SNHLY, CDR2 FYNNEI. The CDR3 nucleotides read TGTGCCAGTACTCTCAGAAGGGGTCCCGATCAGCCCCAGCATTTT. It yields the protein CASTLRRGPDQPQHF. Supplemented by reference TRBV2 and TRBJ1-5, the full variable domain reads EPEVTQTPSHQVTQMGQEVILRCVPISNHLYFYWYRQILGQKVEFLVSFYNNEISEKSEIFDDQFSVERPDGSNFTLKIRSTKLEDSAMYFCASTLRRGPDQPQHFGDGTRLSIL.

This clone was seen more than once but under ten times. This chain connects TRBV13 to TRBJ2-7, with D possibly being TRBD2 (5 bases). The CDR3 extends over 12 amino acids. CDR1 and CDR2 from the germline V gene are PRHDT and FYEKMQ (reference sequence). With 4 bases removed from V and 6 bases from J, the gap between germline ends came to 10 bases. CDR3 DNA: TGTGCCAGCAGCTCCGTCGGAGGCGAGCAGTACTTC. Its protein product is CASSSVGGEQYF.

This chain connects TRBV10-3 to TRBJ2-7; maybe TRBD2 (6 bases). The CDR3 has 14 amino acids. Germline V CDR1 and CDR2: ENHRY, SYGVKD. V lost 4 bases and J 0 bases, leaving 10 bases between the germline ends. The CDR3 coding sequence is TGTGCCATCAGTGGCGGGGTCAGCTCCTACGAGCAGTACTTC. This codes for CAISGGVSSYEQYF.

V gene TRBV27 combines with J gene TRBJ2-1; 8 positions agree with TRBD1. Trimming cost V 8 bases and J 10 bases; bases outside gene matches: 10. CDR3 size: 13 residues. Per the germline V gene, CDR1 is MNHEY and CDR2 is SMNVEV (reference sequence). CDR3: CASQGSGGNEQFF. CDR3 coding DNA: TGTGCCAGCCAGGGGTCAGGGGGCAACGAGCAGTTCTTC.